The TCR beta chain under discussion was sequenced for a study of graft-versus-host responses after intestinal transplantation. Turning to the study itself: Anti-thymocyte globulin induction was given to all recipients, followed by tacrolimus and steroids for around 3 years.

A word on this clone: The antigen is undetermined.

The method was immunoSEQ multiplex PCR; TCRdb's version includes in-frame clones alone and lacks a portion of them. The sample shows about 12,000 clones, 93% of them seen only once. Study-wide points: High graft-versus-host to host-versus-graft T cell clonal ratios marked allografts of patients with graft-donor macrochimerism. Peak levels of circulating GvH clones tracked with early post-transplant HvG declines. Recipient marrow contained GvH clones, some of which appeared first in ileum or blood.

V lost 3 bases and J lost 3; bases outside the gene matches: 1. The CDR3 has 14 amino acids. Germline CDR1 reads SGHAT; CDR2 reads FQNNGV. J is TRBJ1-1 and V is TRBV11-2; 10 bases match TRBD1. Here the sequenced sample was PBMCs, taken 950 to 1,300 days after intestinal transplantation. The source of this sequence is a human patient who received an intestinal transplant, so some T cells may come from the graft donor. The CDR3 DNA sequence: TGTGCCAGCAGCTTCGGGACAGGGGACACTGAAGCTTTCTTT. Its translation: CASSFGTGDTEAFF.